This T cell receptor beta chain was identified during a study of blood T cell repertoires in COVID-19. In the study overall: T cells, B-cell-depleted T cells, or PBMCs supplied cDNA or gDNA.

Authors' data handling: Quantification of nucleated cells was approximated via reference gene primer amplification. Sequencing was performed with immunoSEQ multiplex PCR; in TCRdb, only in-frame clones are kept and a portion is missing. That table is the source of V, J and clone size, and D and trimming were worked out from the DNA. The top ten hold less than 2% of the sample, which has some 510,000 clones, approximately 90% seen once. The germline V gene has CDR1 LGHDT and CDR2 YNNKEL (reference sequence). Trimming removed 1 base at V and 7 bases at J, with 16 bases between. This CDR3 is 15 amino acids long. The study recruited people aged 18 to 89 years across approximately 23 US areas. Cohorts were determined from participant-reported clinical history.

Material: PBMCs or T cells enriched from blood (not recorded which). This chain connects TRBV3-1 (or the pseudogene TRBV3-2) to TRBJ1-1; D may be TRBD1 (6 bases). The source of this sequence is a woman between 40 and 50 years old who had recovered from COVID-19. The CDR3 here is CASSQVWGLGSEAFF. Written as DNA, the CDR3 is TGTGCCAGCAGCCAAGTTTGGGGGCTGGGGAGTGAAGCTTTCTTT.